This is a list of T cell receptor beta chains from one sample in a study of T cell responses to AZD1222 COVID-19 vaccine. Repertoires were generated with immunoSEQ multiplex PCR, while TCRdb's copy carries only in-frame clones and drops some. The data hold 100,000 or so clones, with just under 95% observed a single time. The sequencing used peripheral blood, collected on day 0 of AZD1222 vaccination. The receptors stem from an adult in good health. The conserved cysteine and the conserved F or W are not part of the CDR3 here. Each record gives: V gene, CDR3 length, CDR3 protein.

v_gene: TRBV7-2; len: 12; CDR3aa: ASSLDPRGVTQY
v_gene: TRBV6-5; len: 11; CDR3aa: ASRDNRDYGYT
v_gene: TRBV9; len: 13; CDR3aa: ASSPEGQGADTQY
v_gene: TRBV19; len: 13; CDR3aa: ASSLKTGPPYGYT
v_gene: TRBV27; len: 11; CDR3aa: ASSLTNTGELF
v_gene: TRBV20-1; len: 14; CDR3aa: SASQGGQGSTDTQY
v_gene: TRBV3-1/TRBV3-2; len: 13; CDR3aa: ASSQDAGRQETQY
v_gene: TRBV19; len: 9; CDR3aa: ASGTGSEAF
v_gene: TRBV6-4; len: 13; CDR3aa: ASSETSGEGNEQF
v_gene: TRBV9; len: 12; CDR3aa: ASSVRGQDTEAF
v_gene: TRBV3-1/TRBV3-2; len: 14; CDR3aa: ASSQGPVSGANVLT